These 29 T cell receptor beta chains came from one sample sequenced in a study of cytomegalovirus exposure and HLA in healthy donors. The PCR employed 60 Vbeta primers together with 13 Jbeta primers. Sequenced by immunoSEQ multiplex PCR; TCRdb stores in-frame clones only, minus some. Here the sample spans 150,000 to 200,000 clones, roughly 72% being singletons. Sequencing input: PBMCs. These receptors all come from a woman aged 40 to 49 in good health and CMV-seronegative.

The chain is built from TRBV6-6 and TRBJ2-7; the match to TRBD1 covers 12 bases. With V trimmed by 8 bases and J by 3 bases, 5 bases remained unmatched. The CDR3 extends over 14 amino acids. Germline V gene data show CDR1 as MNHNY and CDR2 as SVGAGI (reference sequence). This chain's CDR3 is CASWGQGANYEQYF. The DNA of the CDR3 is TGTGCCAGCTGGGGACAGGGGGCAAACTACGAGCAGTACTTC.

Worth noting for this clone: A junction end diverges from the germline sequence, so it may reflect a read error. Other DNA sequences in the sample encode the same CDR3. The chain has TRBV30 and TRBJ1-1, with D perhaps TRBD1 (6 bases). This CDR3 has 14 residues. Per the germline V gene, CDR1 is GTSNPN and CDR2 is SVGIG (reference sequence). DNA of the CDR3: TGTGCCTGGAGTGGGGGGGGCGCGTCTCCTGAAGCCTTCTTT. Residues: CAWSGGGASPEAFF.

CDR3 sequence (DNA): TGTGCCAGCAGTTTTGGTGGAGCGGGAGGCAATGAGCAGTTCTTC. It codes for CASSFGGAGGNEQFF. This chain uses TRBV2 with TRBJ2-1, with 9 bases matching TRBD2. CDR1 SNHLY and CDR2 FYNNEI come from the germline V gene. The length of the CDR3 is 15 residues. Trimming at V came to 5 bases and at J to 6 bases, leaving 8 bases not matched to a gene.

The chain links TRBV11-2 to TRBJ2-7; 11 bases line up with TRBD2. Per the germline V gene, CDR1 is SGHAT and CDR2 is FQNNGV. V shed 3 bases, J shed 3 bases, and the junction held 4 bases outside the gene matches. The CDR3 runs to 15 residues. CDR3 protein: CASSFGLAGLYEQYF. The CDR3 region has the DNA TGTGCCAGCAGCTTTGGACTAGCGGGCCTCTACGAGCAGTACTTC.

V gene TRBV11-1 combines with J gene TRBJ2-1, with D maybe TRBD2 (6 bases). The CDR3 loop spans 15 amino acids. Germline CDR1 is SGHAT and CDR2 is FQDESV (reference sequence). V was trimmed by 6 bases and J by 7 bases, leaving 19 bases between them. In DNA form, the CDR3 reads TGTGCCAGCAGACATAAGCGTCCGGGGGATAATGAGCAGTTCTTC. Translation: CASRHKRPGDNEQFF.

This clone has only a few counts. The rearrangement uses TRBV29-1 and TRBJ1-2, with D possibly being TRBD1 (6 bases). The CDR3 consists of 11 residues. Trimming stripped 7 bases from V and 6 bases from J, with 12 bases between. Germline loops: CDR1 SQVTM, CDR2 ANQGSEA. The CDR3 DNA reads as TGCAGCGCCGGGAGGGGGGATGGCTACACCTTC. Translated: CSAGRGDGYTF.

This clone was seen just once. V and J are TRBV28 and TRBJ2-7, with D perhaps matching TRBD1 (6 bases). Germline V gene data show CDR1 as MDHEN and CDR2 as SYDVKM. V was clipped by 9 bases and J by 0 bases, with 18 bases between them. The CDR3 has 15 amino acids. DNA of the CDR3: TGTGCCAGTCTTCAGGGGCAGTGGAGCTCCTACGAGCAGTACTTC. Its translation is CASLQGQWSSYEQYF.

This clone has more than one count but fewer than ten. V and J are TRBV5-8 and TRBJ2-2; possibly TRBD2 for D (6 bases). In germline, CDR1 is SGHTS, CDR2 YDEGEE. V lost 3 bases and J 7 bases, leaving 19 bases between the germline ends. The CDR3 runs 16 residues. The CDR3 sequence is CASSSGVAALVGELFF. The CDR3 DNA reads TGTGCCAGCAGCTCGGGGGTCGCGGCCCTAGTCGGGGAGCTGTTTTTT.

CDR3 in amino acids: CASTGQGVSGYTF. CDR3 coding DNA: TGTGCCAGCACGGGTCAGGGCGTCAGTGGCTACACCTTC. The rearrangement links TRBV2 to TRBJ1-2, with a possible D match to TRBD1 (5 bases). This CDR3 spans 13 amino acids. CDR1 is SNHLY, CDR2 FYNNEI, per germline. Trimming stripped 7 bases from V and 7 bases from J, with 16 bases between.

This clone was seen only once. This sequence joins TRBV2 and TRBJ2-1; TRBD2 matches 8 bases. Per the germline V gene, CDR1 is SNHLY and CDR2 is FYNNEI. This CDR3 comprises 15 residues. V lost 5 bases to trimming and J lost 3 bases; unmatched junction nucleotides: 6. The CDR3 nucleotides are TGTGCCAGCAGTTACGAGCGGGAGTACTACAATGAGCAGTTCTTC. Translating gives CASSYEREYYNEQFF.

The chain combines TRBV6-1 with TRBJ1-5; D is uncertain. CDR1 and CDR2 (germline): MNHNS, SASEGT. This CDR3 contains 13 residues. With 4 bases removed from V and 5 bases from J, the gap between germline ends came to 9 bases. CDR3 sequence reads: CASSGVEDQPQHF. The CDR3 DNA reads TGTGCCAGCAGTGGGGTGGAGGATCAGCCCCAGCATTTT.

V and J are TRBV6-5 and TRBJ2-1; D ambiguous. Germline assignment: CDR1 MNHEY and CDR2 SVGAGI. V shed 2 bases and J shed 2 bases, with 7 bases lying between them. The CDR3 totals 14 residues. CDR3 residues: CASSYLGPYNEQFF. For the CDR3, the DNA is TGTGCCAGCAGTTACCTTGGCCCCTACAATGAGCAGTTCTTC.

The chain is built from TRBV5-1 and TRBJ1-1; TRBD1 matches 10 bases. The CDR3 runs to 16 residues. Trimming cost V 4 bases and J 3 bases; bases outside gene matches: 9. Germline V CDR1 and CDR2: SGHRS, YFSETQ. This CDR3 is CASSVTGTGVYTEAFF. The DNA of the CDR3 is TGCGCCAGCAGCGTTACCGGGACAGGGGTCTACACTGAAGCTTTCTTT.

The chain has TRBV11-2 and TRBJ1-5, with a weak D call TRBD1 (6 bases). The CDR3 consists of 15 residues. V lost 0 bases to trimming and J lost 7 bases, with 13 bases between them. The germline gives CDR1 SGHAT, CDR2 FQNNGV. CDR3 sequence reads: CASSLDQTGNQPQHF. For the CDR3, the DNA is TGTGCCAGCAGCTTAGATCAAACAGGGAACCAGCCCCAGCATTTT. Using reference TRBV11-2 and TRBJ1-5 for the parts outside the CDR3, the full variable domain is EAGVAQSPRYKIIEKRQSVAFWCNPISGHATLYWYQQILGQGPKLLIQFQNNGVVDDSQLPKDRFSAERLKGVDSTLKIQPAKLEDSAVYLCASSLDQTGNQPQHFGDGTRLSIL.

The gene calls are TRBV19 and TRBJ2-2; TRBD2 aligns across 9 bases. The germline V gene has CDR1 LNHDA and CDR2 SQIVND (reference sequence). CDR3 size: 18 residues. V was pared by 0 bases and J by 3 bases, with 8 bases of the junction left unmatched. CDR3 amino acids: CASSIEKASGTYTGELFF. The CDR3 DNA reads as TGTGCCAGTAGTATAGAAAAGGCTAGCGGGACCTACACCGGGGAGCTGTTTTTT.

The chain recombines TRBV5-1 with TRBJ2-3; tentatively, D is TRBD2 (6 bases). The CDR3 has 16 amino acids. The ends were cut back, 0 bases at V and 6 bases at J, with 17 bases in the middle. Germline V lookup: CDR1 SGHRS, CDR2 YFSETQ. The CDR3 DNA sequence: TGCGCCAGCAGCTTGGCCGGGCAGGGAGGAGGGGATACGCAGTATTTT. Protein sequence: CASSLAGQGGGDTQYF.

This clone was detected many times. The CDR3: CASSSRQGGEAFF. The CDR3 region has the DNA TGTGCCAGCAGTTCTCGACAGGGGGGAGAAGCTTTCTTT. V gene TRBV6-5 combines with J gene TRBJ1-1; 9 bases map to TRBD1. The length of the CDR3 is 13 residues. CDR1 MNHEY and CDR2 SVGAGI come from the germline V gene. V gave up 4 bases and J gave up 8 bases; unmatched junction bases: 5.

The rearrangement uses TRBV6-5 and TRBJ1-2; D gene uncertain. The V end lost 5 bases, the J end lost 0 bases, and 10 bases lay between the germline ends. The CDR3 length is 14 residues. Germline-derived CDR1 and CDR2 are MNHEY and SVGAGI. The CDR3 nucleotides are TGTGCCAGCAGTCGGGGAGGCCCTAACTATGGCTACACCTTC. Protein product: CASSRGGPNYGYTF.

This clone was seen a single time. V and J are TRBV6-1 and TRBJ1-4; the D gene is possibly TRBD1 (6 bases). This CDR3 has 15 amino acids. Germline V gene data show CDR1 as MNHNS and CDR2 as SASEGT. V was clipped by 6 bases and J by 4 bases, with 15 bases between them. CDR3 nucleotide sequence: TGTGCCAGCAGGCAGGGGCCCGGCTATAATGAAAAACTGTTTTTT. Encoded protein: CASRQGPGYNEKLFF.

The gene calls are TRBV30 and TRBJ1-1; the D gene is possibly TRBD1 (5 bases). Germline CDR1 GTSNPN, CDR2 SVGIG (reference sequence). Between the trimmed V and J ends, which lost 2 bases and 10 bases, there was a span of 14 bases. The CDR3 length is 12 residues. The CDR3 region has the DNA TGTGCCTGGAGTATCGGCGCAGGGCTAGCTTTCTTT. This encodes CAWSIGAGLAFF.

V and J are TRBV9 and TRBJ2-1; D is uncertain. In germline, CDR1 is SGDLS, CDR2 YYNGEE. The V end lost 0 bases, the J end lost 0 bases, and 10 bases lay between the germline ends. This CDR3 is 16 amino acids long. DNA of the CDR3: TGTGCCAGCAGCGTAGATGGCGGAATCTCCTACAATGAGCAGTTCTTC. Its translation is CASSVDGGISYNEQFF.

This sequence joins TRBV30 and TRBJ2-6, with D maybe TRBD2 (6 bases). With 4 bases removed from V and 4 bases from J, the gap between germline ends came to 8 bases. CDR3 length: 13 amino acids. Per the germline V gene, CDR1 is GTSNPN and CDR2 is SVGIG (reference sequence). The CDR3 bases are TGTGCCTGGATAACTAGCGGGGCCAACGTCCTGACTTTC. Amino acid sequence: CAWITSGANVLTF. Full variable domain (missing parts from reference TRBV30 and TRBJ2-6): SQTIHQWPATLVQPVGSPLSLECTVEGTSNPNLYWYRQAAGRGLQLLFYSVGIGQISSEVPQNLSASRPQDRQFILSSKKLLLSDSGFYLCAWITSGANVLTFGAGSRLTVL.

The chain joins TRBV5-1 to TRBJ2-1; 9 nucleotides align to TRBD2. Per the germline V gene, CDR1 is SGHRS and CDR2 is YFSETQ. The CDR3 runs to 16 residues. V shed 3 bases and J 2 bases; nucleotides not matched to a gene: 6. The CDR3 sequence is CASSWDSSGTYNEQFF. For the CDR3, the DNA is TGCGCCAGCAGCTGGGACTCTAGCGGGACCTACAATGAGCAGTTCTTC.

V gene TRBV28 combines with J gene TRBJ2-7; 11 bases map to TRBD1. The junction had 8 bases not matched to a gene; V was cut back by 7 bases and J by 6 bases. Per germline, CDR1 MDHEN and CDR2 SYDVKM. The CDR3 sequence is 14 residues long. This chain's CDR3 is CASTSGQGAGEQYF. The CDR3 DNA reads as TGTGCCAGCACCTCAGGACAGGGGGCGGGCGAGCAGTACTTC.

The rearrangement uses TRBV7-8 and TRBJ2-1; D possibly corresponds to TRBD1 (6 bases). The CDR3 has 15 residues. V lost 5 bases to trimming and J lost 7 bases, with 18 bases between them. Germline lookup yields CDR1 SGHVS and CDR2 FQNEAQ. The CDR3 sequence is CASSLNLGQKNEQFF. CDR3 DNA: TGTGCCAGCAGCCTCAACCTAGGACAGAAGAATGAGCAGTTCTTC. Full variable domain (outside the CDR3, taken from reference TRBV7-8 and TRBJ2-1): GAGVSQSPRYKVAKRGQDVALRCDPISGHVSLFWYQQALGQGPEFLTYFQNEAQLDKSGLPSDRFFAERPEGSVSTLKIQRTQQEDSAVYLCASSLNLGQKNEQFFGPGTRLTVL.

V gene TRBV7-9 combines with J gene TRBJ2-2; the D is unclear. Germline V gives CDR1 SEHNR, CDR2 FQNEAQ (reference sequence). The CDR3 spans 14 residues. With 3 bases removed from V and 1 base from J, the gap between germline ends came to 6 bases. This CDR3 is CASSFTLNTGELFF. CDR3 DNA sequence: TGTGCCAGCAGCTTTACATTGAACACCGGGGAGCTGTTTTTT.

CDR3 sequence: CASSDSERGGSSYEQYF. In DNA form, the CDR3 reads TGTGCCAGCAGTGACTCAGAAAGGGGCGGATCCTCCTACGAGCAGTACTTC. The rearrangement joins TRBV6-4 to TRBJ2-7; TRBD1 might be the D (5 bases). Germline V gene sequence: CDR1 MRHNA, CDR2 SNTAGT. This CDR3 contains 17 residues. The V and J ends lost 0 bases and 0 bases respectively, with 15 bases between them.

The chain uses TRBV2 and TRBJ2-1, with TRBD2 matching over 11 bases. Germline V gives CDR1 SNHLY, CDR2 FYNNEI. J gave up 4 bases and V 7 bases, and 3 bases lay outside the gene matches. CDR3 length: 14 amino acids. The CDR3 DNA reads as TGTGCCAGCAACCGACTAGCGGGGTACAATGAGCAGTTCTTC. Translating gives CASNRLAGYNEQFF.

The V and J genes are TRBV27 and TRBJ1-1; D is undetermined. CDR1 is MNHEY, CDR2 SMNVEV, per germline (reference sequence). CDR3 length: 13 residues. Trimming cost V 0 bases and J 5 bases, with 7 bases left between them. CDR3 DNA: TGTGCCAGCAGTTTATCGATAGAGACTGAAGCTTTCTTT. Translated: CASSLSIETEAFF.